The clone carrying this T cell receptor (beta chain) appeared once. Its antigen remains unidentified. The junction departs from the called germline gene at one end, perhaps through a read error. This record belongs to a study of OX40 agonist ivuxolimab in advanced cancers. Background on the study: With a range of roughly 20 to 79, age averaged approximately 55 years, and more than 75% were male. Regarding the study as a whole: Some nonresponders likewise displayed low normalized T-cell clonal expansion.

Germline CDR1 MNHEY, CDR2 SVGAGI. The CDR3 has 11 amino acids. Some clones are missing from TCRdb's copy, which holds only in-frame ones; the method was immunoSEQ multiplex PCR. The table has about 86,000 clones, approximately 90% seen once; the top ten hold around 1.1%. Specimen: CD4+ or CD8+ T cells sorted from blood, collected in a trial of the OX40 agonist ivuxolimab. The origin of this receptor is an adult with an advanced solid tumor such as melanoma, head and neck, liver or kidney cancer. This chain joins TRBV6-5 and TRBJ2-7; D unclear. The CDR3 coding sequence is TGTGCCAGCAGTGACTCCTACGAGCAGTACTTC. Protein: CASSDSYEQYF.